The 8 T cell receptor beta chains listed next were all sequenced from one sample in a study of beta chain features in type 1 diabetes. Reverse transcription of all isolated RNA meant that expressed TCRB transcripts were sequenced. Produced via immunoSEQ multiplex PCR; TCRdb's table is partial and in-frame only. The sample lists some 270,000 clones, 14% occurring once. Sequences were obtained from naive CD4+ T cells from blood. The receptors shown here come from a woman aged 40-49 years in good health.

This clone has only a few counts. This sequence joins TRBV10-2 and TRBJ2-5; the match to TRBD2 covers 8 bases. V lost 7 bases, J lost 9 bases, and 16 bases stayed unmatched. Germline assignment: CDR1 WSHSY and CDR2 SAAADI. CDR3 size: 15 residues. The CDR3: CASIRGGGPEGAQYF. The CDR3 region has the DNA TGCGCCAGCATCCGAGGCGGGGGGCCAGAGGGGGCCCAGTACTTC.

V is TRBV5-1 and J is TRBJ1-2, with 8 bases fitting TRBD1. The J segment lost 7 bases and the V segment lost 2 bases, leaving 1 base of the junction unmatched. The CDR3 runs to 12 residues. Germline values: CDR1 SGHRS, CDR2 YFSETQ. The CDR3 nucleotides read TGCGCCAGCAGCTTTACAGGGGGTGGCTACACCTTC. Protein: CASSFTGGGYTF. Variable domain in full (rest from reference TRBV5-1 and TRBJ1-2): KAGVTQTPRYLIKTRGQQVTLSCSPISGHRSVSWYQQTPGQGLQFLFEYFSETQRNKGNFPGRFSGRQFSNSRSEMNVSTLELGDSALYLCASSFTGGGYTFGSGTRLTVV.

This clone appeared a few times. Different DNA sequences within this sample yield the same CDR3. The CDR3 sequence is CASSPDRVREKLFF. The CDR3 DNA sequence: TGTGCCAGCTCTCCCGACAGGGTGAGGGAAAAACTGTTTTTT. The rearrangement links TRBV18 to TRBJ1-4; 7 positions agree with TRBD1. Germline CDR1 is KGHSH and CDR2 is LQKENI. The trim removed 6 bases at V and 8 bases at J, leaving 9 bases unmatched. The CDR3 extends over 14 amino acids.

V is TRBV7-2 and J is TRBJ2-2; D possibly corresponds to TRBD2 (5 bases). V lost 1 base to trimming and J lost 6 bases, with 6 bases between them. The CDR3 sequence is 13 residues long. Per germline, CDR1 SGHTA and CDR2 FQGNSA. The CDR3 reads CASSLGGAGELFF. As DNA, the CDR3 is TGTGCCAGCAGCTTAGGGGGAGCCGGGGAGCTGTTTTTT. Variable domain in full (rest from reference TRBV7-2 and TRBJ2-2): GAGVSQSPSNKVTEKGKDVELRCDPISGHTALYWYRQSLGQGLEFLIYFQGNSAPDKSGLPSDRFSAERTGGSVSTLTIQRTQQEDSAVYLCASSLGGAGELFFGEGSRLTVL.

V gene TRBV18 combines with J gene TRBJ2-1, with 7 bases aligning to TRBD1. Germline trimming cut 6 bases from V and 7 bases from J; bases unmatched to any gene: 15. This CDR3 has 16 residues. CDR1 and CDR2 from the germline V gene are KGHSH and LQKENI. This CDR3 reads CASSPGTQGVRNEQFF. The CDR3 nucleotides read TGTGCCAGCTCGCCGGGGACCCAGGGGGTGAGGAATGAGCAGTTCTTC.

This chain connects TRBV7-9 to TRBJ1-2; a possible D gene is TRBD1 (6 bases). Germline CDR1 SEHNR, CDR2 FQNEAQ (reference sequence). This CDR3 is 14 amino acids long. V lost 5 bases and J lost 4, with 14 bases in between. The CDR3 protein is CASSDTGTGYGYTF. The CDR3 nucleotides read TGTGCCAGCAGCGACACAGGGACGGGCTATGGCTACACCTTC.

The chain carries TRBV29-1 and TRBJ2-7, with TRBD1 matching over 11 bases. V shed 1 base and J 6 bases; nucleotides not matched to a gene: 2. From germline, CDR1 is SQVTM and CDR2 ANQGSEA. The CDR3 loop spans 13 amino acids. The CDR3 region is CSVEGDRGFEQYF. For the CDR3, the DNA is TGCAGCGTTGAAGGGGACAGGGGGTTCGAGCAGTACTTC.

The chain recombines TRBV29-1 with TRBJ2-2; D is unclear. The germline gives CDR1 SQVTM, CDR2 ANQGSEA. The CDR3 extends over 14 amino acids. Trimming took 4 bases from V and 0 from J, leaving 9 bases between them. The CDR3 is CSVAELSNTGELFF. For the CDR3, the DNA is TGCAGCGTTGCGGAACTATCGAACACCGGGGAGCTGTTTTTT.